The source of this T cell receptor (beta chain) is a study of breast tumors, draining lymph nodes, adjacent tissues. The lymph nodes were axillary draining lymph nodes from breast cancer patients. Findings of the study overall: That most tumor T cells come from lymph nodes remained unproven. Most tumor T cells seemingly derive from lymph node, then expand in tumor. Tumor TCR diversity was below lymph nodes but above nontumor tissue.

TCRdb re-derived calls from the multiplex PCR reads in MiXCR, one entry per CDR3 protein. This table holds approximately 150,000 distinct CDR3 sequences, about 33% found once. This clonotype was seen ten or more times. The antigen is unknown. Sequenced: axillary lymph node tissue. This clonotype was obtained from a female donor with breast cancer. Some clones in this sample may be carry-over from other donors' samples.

CDR3 nucleotides: TGTGCCAGCAGTTTTGGGTCCCCCAGCGAGCAGTACTTC. Translation gives CASSFGSPSEQYF. The chain links TRBV12-3 or TRBV12-4 to TRBJ2-7; D is uncertain. V shed 3 bases and J shed 6 bases, with 12 bases lying between them. The CDR3 covers 13 residues.